One and the same sample provided the 23 T cell receptor beta chains below, sequenced in a study of response to subunit inactivated influenza vaccine (dated by TCRdb to the late 2010s). Library preparation employed RT-PCR. TCRdb names Illumina HiSeq 2500 as the instrument used. In TCRdb, the public reads were trimmed at Q25 with fastp and aligned with MiXCR, with productive beta chains retained. Each entry is one CDR3 protein sequence, shown with its most common DNA and genes. The sample table shows around 580,000 distinct CDR3 sequences, and roughly 10% are seen once. The ten largest clonotypes hold roughly a tenth of the sample. The starting material was PBMCs from blood, obtained on the day of vaccination. These receptors came from a man between 45 and 60 years old who received an inactivated influenza vaccine. Donor details come from another sample of the same person, matched by shared clones.

The V and J genes are TRBV11-2 and TRBJ2-1; 8 nucleotides match TRBD2. Trimming removed 5 bases from V and 2 bases from J; junction bases left unmatched: 5. The CDR3 loop spans 15 amino acids. Germline V lookup: CDR1 SGHAT, CDR2 FQNNGV. CDR3: CASSPPGGPYNEQFF. The CDR3 DNA follows: TGTGCCAGCAGCCCCCCGGGGGGGCCCTACAATGAGCAGTTCTTC.

This clonotype was detected only a few times. The chain carries TRBV12-3 or TRBV12-4 and TRBJ1-1; 7 positions match TRBD1. The CDR3 spans 14 residues. V gave up 6 bases and J gave up 4 bases; unmatched junction bases: 8. CDR3 loop: CASRYNRGITEAFF. The DNA of the CDR3 is TGTGCCAGCAGGTACAACAGGGGCATCACTGAAGCTTTCTTT.

CDR3 DNA sequence: TGTGCCAGCAGTCCTCACCCCAATGAGCAGTTCTTC. Protein product: CASSPHPNEQFF. V and J are TRBV2 and TRBJ2-1; D ambiguous. The CDR3 sequence is 12 residues long. Germline V gene sequence: CDR1 SNHLY, CDR2 FYNNEI. The V end was cut by 5 bases, the J end by 6 bases, with 8 bases between.

In its sample, this clonotype was seen a few times. The chain recombines TRBV15 with TRBJ2-4; D gene uncertain. In germline, CDR1 is LNHNV, CDR2 YYDKDF (reference sequence). The CDR3 totals 15 residues. The V and J ends lost 3 bases and 3 bases respectively, with 12 bases between them. The CDR3 is CATSSWPLGKNIQYF. The CDR3 DNA sequence: TGTGCCACCAGCAGTTGGCCCTTGGGCAAAAACATTCAGTACTTC.

This chain connects TRBV4-1 to TRBJ2-1, with D tentatively TRBD2 (6 bases). The CDR3 contains 16 residues. In germline, CDR1 is MGHRA, CDR2 YSYEKL. V lost 0 bases to trimming and J lost 3 bases, with 12 bases between them. In DNA form, the CDR3 reads TGCGCCAGCAGCCAAGATGGGGCGGGGTACTACAATGAGCAGTTCTTC. It translates to CASSQDGAGYYNEQFF.

This clonotype was seen more than once but under ten times. The chain couples TRBV12-3 or TRBV12-4 to TRBJ1-1; D is undetermined. The CDR3 has 14 residues. V lost 5 bases and J lost 2, with 12 bases in between. Here the CDR3 reads CASSPQLGNTEAFF. The CDR3, as DNA: TGTGCCAGCAGTCCCCAGTTGGGCAACACTGAAGCTTTCTTT.

Ten or more counts support this clonotype. This chain connects TRBV5-1 to TRBJ2-1; 8 bases are shared with TRBD1. Germline CDR1 reads SGHRS; CDR2 reads YFSETQ. J lost 3 bases, V lost 0 bases, and 8 bases had no gene match. The CDR3 has 17 amino acids. The CDR3 region is CASSLDRGFSYYNEQFF. CDR3 nucleotide sequence: TGCGCCAGCAGCTTGGACAGGGGGTTTTCCTACTACAATGAGCAGTTCTTC.

The chain employs TRBV20-1 and TRBJ2-7, with TRBD2 as a possible D gene (6 bases). V lost 3 bases and J 5 bases, leaving 20 bases between the germline ends. The CDR3 is made up of 15 amino acids. The germline V gene encodes CDR1 DFQATT and CDR2 SNEGSKA (reference sequence). CDR3 DNA sequence: TGCAGTGCTAGGGGGTCGGTCGGGAGAAACAACGAGCAGTACTTC. Encoded protein: CSARGSVGRNNEQYF.

The V call is TRBV12-3 or TRBV12-4, the J call TRBJ1-5, with D uncertain. The CDR3 loop spans 14 amino acids. V was clipped by 3 bases and J by 6 bases, with 12 bases between them. The CDR3 DNA follows: TGTGCCAGCAGTTTGGGTGACTTGGGTCAGCCCCAGCATTTT. Translated, it gives CASSLGDLGQPQHF.

This clonotype was seen ten or more times. This sequence joins TRBV2 and TRBJ1-5; D call uncertain. Germline V lookup: CDR1 SNHLY, CDR2 FYNNEI. The CDR3 runs to 13 residues. V lost 3 bases, J lost 3 bases, and 6 bases lay in between. CDR3 sequence reads: CASSDELNQPQHF. The DNA for the CDR3 is TGTGCCAGCAGTGACGAACTCAATCAGCCCCAGCATTTT. Supplemented by reference TRBV2 and TRBJ1-5, the full variable domain reads EPEVTQTPSHQVTQMGQEVILRCVPISNHLYFYWYRQILGQKVEFLVSFYNNEISEKSEIFDDQFSVERPDGSNFTLKIRSTKLEDSAMYFCASSDELNQPQHFGDGTRLSIL.

This clonotype was detected only a few times. The rearrangement uses TRBV18 and TRBJ2-1; no firm D call. The V gene's germline CDR1 is KGHSH and CDR2 LQKENI. The CDR3 runs 14 residues. Trimming cost V 6 bases and J 2 bases, with 11 bases left between them. The CDR3: CASSSDGTYNEQFF. CDR3 in DNA: TGTGCCAGCTCCAGCGACGGAACCTACAATGAGCAGTTCTTC. Full variable domain (outside the CDR3, taken from reference TRBV18 and TRBJ2-1): NAGVMQNPRHLVRRRGQEARLRCSPMKGHSHVYWYRQLPEEGLKFMVYLQKENIIDESGMPKERFSAEFPKEGPSILRIQQVVRGDSAAYFCASSSDGTYNEQFFGPGTRLTVL.

The chain has TRBV7-2 and TRBJ2-3; D might be TRBD1 (5 bases). CDR1 is SGHTA and CDR2 is FQGNSA in the germline V gene. This CDR3 region has 15 residues. V shed 4 bases and J shed 7 bases, with 18 bases lying between them. This chain's CDR3 is CASSSQNQGTHTQYF. The CDR3 nucleotides are TGTGCCAGCAGCTCGCAAAATCAGGGAACTCATACGCAGTATTTT.

This clonotype showed up many times. The rearrangement links TRBV20-1 to TRBJ2-2; TRBD1 matches 9 bases. The CDR3 runs to 15 residues. The germline V gene has CDR1 DFQATT and CDR2 SNEGSKA (reference sequence). J gave up 12 bases and V 0 bases, and 11 bases lay outside the gene matches. CDR3 sequence reads: CSARDLGQGFRQLFF. The CDR3 nucleotides are TGCAGTGCTAGAGATTTGGGACAGGGTTTCAGGCAGCTGTTTTTT.

This clonotype was detected a few times. This sequence joins TRBV2 and TRBJ2-1; 13 bases match TRBD2. Germline trimming cut 6 bases from V and 6 bases from J; bases unmatched to any gene: 2. This CDR3 region has 14 residues. Looked up from germline, CDR1 is SNHLY and CDR2 is FYNNEI. The CDR3 DNA reads TGTGCCAGCAGGGGACTAGCGGGAAGCAATGAGCAGTTCTTC. It translates to CASRGLAGSNEQFF.

This clonotype has ten or more counts. The chain recombines TRBV7-8 with TRBJ1-1, with no clear D. The CDR3 totals 12 residues. With 3 bases removed from V and 4 bases from J, the gap between germline ends came to 6 bases. CDR1 is SGHVS and CDR2 is FQNEAQ in the germline V gene. The CDR3 bases are TGTGCCAGCAGCTTTAGTGGCACTGAAGCTTTCTTT. Translating it yields CASSFSGTEAFF.

CDR3 in DNA: TGTGCCAGCAGCTTCGGGGGACCTAGGAATGAGCAGTTCTTC. Protein product: CASSFGGPRNEQFF. This chain connects TRBV7-2 to TRBJ2-1, with a weak D call TRBD2 (6 bases). Trimming took off 3 bases at V and 7 bases at J, with 13 bases between the two ends. The CDR3 runs to 14 residues. Germline CDR1 and CDR2: SGHTA and FQGNSA. Complete variable domain (other parts from reference TRBV7-2 and TRBJ2-1): GAGVSQSPSNKVTEKGKDVELRCDPISGHTALYWYRQSLGQGLEFLIYFQGNSAPDKSGLPSDRFSAERTGGSVSTLTIQRTQQEDSAVYLCASSFGGPRNEQFFGPGTRLTVL.

This clonotype was counted a few times. The chain is built from TRBV11-2 and TRBJ2-2; 12 bases are a match to TRBD2. The CDR3 covers 21 residues. V dropped 0 bases and J dropped 1; count of bases not matched to a gene: 12. Germline CDR1 is SGHAT and CDR2 is FQNNGV. The CDR3 sequence is CASSLDTGTSGSYLNTGELFF. CDR3 nucleotides: TGTGCCAGCAGCTTAGACACCGGGACTAGCGGGTCCTACTTGAACACCGGGGAGCTGTTTTTT.

This clonotype has a handful of counts. The chain joins TRBV6-1 to TRBJ2-3, with TRBD1 identical over 8 bases. V gave up 6 bases and J gave up 5 bases; unmatched junction bases: 7. CDR3 length equals 14 residues. The germline V gene has CDR1 MNHNS and CDR2 SASEGT. This chain's CDR3 is CASRPTGVEDTQYF. As DNA, the CDR3 is TGTGCCAGCAGGCCGACAGGGGTTGAAGATACGCAGTATTTT.

The genes are TRBV3-1 and TRBJ2-7; no clear D. The CDR3 contains 14 residues. The germline gives CDR1 LGHDT, CDR2 YNNKEL (reference sequence). V lost 1 base, J lost 0 bases, and 7 bases lay in between. The CDR3 protein is CASSQGVPSYEQYF. Here the CDR3 DNA reads TGTGCCAGCAGCCAAGGCGTACCCTCCTACGAGCAGTACTTC.

In DNA, the CDR3 is TGTGCCAGCAGATATTTGAGGTTAGGCTACGAGCAGTACTTC. Amino acid sequence: CASRYLRLGYEQYF. The chain uses TRBV6-4 and TRBJ2-7; unclear D gene. From germline, CDR1 is MRHNA and CDR2 SNTAGT. The CDR3 sequence is 14 residues long. V was clipped by 6 bases and J by 3 bases, with 15 bases between them.

The J gene is TRBJ1-2, the V gene TRBV7-9, with TRBD1 identical over 7 bases. The V segment lost 5 bases and the J segment 2 bases; nucleotides outside the gene matches: 8. Germline-derived CDR1 and CDR2 are SEHNR and FQNEAQ (reference sequence). The CDR3 sequence is 15 residues long. The CDR3 sequence is CASSTHNRGNYGYTF. The CDR3 coding sequence is TGTGCCAGCAGCACCCACAACAGGGGCAACTATGGCTACACCTTC.

V gene TRBV11-2 combines with J gene TRBJ2-1; D is undetermined. Trimming removed 6 bases from V and 8 bases from J, with 14 bases in between. Germline V gene lookup returns CDR1 SGHAT and CDR2 FQNNGV. The length of the CDR3 is 13 residues. CDR3 coding DNA: TGTGCCAGCAGGGGGATTAATGGCGATGAGCAGTTCTTC. Translated: CASRGINGDEQFF.

This clonotype was seen repeatedly, ten times or more. This chain connects TRBV10-3 to TRBJ2-3, with 10 bases fitting TRBD2. The CDR3 totals 17 residues. Germline loops: CDR1 ENHRY, CDR2 SYGVKD. V was clipped by 6 bases and J by 3 bases; unmatched bases: 12. Written as DNA, the CDR3 is TGTGCCATCAGAGCCCGGGTTACTAGCGGGACAACAGATACGCAGTATTTT. It encodes CAIRARVTSGTTDTQYF.